These T cell receptor beta chains were read from a single sample in a study of T cell responses to AZD1222 COVID-19 vaccine. Here immunoSEQ multiplex PCR was the method, and the copy in TCRdb shows in-frame clones only, minus some. In the table there are 110,000 to 150,000 clones, approximately 91% of which are singletons. Sequences were derived from peripheral blood, sampled 28 days after the second AZD1222 dose. Receptor source: an adult who received the AZD1222 COVID-19 vaccine. CDR3s include the opening cysteine and the closing phenylalanine or tryptophan. A D gene is named only where the DNA matches it firmly. Rows give clone size only sometimes, using once, few, many, or a class for an expanded clone.

CDR3 length	V gene	J gene	D gene	clone size	CDR3 protein	CDR3 DNA
18	TRBV11-2	TRBJ1-2	-	-	CASSLAPRASNQPYGYTF	TGTGCCAGCAGCTTAGCGCCTAGGGCCAGCAACCAACCTTATGGCTACACCTTC
13	TRBV9	TRBJ1-2	-	-	CASSAADISGYTF	TGTGCCAGCAGCGCCGCCGACATCTCCGGCTACACCTTC
14	TRBV5-1	TRBJ1-4	TRBD1	-	CASSLAGGGEKLFF	TGCGCCAGCAGCTTGGCAGGGGGCGGTGAAAAACTGTTTTTT
13	TRBV19	TRBJ1-2	-	-	CASRAGGTRGYTF	TGTGCCAGTAGAGCGGGGGGAACGAGGGGCTACACCTTC
16	TRBV14	TRBJ1-1	-	-	CASSQDSGIPNTEAFF	TGTGCCAGCAGCCAAGATTCCGGCATTCCGAACACTGAAGCTTTCTTT
15	TRBV13	TRBJ2-7	TRBD1	-	CASSLNEGADYEQYF	TGTGCCAGCAGCTTAAATGAGGGGGCCGACTACGAGCAGTACTTC
16	TRBV27	TRBJ1-5	-	-	CASSTLTYRGNQPQHF	TGTGCCAGCAGTACCTTAACCTACAGGGGCAATCAGCCCCAGCATTTT
14	TRBV27	TRBJ2-7	-	-	CASRSSGLPHEQYF	TGTGCCAGCAGATCCTCAGGGCTCCCACACGAGCAGTACTTC
14	TRBV5-1	TRBJ2-7	-	-	CASSLEGFSYEQYF	TGCGCCAGCAGCTTGGAGGGGTTCTCCTACGAGCAGTACTTC
21	TRBV30	TRBJ2-1	TRBD2	-	CAWSPTLTSGTSQGAYNEQFF	TGTGCCTGGAGCCCTACCTTGACTAGCGGGACTTCTCAGGGGGCCTACAATGAGCAGTTCTTC
14	TRBV19	TRBJ1-3	-	-	CATTRGEVGNTIYF	TGTGCCACCACGCGAGGGGAAGTTGGAAACACCATATATTTT
13	TRBV6-5	TRBJ1-1	-	-	CATAQQVNTEAFF	TGTGCCACAGCGCAACAGGTGAACACTGAAGCTTTCTTT
14	TRBV3-1/TRBV3-2	TRBJ1-2	TRBD1	-	CASTRTGGVGGYTF	TGTGCCAGCACCAGGACAGGGGGCGTTGGTGGCTACACCTTC
14	TRBV19	TRBJ1-1	TRBD1	few	CASSGRQGDTEAFF	TGTGCCAGTAGTGGACGACAGGGAGACACTGAAGCTTTCTTT
12	TRBV11-2	TRBJ1-5	-	-	CASSLDGQPQHF	TGTGCCAGCAGCTTAGATGGTCAGCCCCAGCATTTT
15	TRBV13	TRBJ1-3	-	-	CASSFGTLSGNTIYF	TGTGCCAGCAGCTTCGGGACACTCTCTGGAAACACCATATATTTT
14	TRBV18	TRBJ2-2	-	-	CASSPPGRTGELFF	TGTGCCAGCTCACCACCGGGACGAACCGGGGAGCTGTTTTTT
15	TRBV5-6	TRBJ1-2	TRBD1	-	CASSLAATGDYGYTF	TGTGCCAGCAGCTTGGCAGCAACAGGGGACTATGGCTACACCTTC